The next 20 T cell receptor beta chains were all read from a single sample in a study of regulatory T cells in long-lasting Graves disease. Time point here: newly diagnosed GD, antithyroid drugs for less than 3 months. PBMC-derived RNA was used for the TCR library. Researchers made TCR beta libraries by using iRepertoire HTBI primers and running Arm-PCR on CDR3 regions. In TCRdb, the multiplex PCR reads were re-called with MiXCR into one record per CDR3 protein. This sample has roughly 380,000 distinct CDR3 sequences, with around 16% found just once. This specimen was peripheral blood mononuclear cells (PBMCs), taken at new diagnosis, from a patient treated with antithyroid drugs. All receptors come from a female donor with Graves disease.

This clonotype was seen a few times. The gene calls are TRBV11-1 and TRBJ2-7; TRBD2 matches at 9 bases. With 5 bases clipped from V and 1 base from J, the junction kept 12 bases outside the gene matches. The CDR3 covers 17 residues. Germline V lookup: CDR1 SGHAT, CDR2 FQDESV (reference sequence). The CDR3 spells CASSLPEASGVSYEQYF. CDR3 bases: TGTGCCAGCAGCCTCCCAGAAGCTAGCGGGGTTTCCTACGAGCAGTACTTC.

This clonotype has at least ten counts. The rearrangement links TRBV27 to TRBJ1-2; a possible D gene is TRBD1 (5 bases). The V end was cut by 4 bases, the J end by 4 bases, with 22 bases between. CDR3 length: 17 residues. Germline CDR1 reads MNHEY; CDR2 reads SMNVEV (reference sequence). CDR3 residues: CASSSPGGPRALYGYTF. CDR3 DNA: TGTGCCAGCAGTTCCCCCGGGGGACCGAGGGCCCTCTATGGCTACACCTTC.

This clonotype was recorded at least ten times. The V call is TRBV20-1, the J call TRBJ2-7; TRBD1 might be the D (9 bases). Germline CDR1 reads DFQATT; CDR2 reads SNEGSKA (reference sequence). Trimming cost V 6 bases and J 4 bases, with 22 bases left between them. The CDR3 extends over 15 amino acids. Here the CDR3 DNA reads TGCAGTGCCCCGGGGGGGACAGGGATCTCTTACGAGCAGTACTTC. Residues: CSAPGGTGISYEQYF.

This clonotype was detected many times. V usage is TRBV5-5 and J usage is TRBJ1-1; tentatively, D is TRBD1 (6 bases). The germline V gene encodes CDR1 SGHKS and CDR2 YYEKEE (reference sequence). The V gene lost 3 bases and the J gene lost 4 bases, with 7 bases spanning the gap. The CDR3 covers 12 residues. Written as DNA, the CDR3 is TGTGCCAGCAGCTACAGGGTCACTGAAGCTTTCTTT. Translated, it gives CASSYRVTEAFF.

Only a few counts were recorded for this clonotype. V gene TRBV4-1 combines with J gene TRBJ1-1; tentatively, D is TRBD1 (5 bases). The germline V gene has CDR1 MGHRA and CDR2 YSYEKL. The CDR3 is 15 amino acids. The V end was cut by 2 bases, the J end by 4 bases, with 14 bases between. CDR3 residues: CASSQTGGGGTEAFF. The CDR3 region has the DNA TGCGCCAGCAGCCAAACCGGGGGTGGCGGCACTGAAGCTTTCTTT.

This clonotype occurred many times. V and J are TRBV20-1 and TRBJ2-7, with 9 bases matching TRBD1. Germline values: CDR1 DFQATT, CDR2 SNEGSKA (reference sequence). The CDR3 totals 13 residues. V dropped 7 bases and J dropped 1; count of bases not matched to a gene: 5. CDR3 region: CSGDRVGSYEQYF. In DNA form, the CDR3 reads TGCAGTGGGGACAGGGTTGGATCCTACGAGCAGTACTTC.

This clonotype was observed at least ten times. CDR3 bases: TGCAGTGCTAGAGATACTTTCTATGGCTACACCTTC. Amino acids: CSARDTFYGYTF. V and J are TRBV20-1 and TRBJ1-2; D call uncertain. Trimming took 0 bases from V and 4 from J, leaving 6 bases between them. The CDR3 runs to 12 residues. Germline V gene data show CDR1 as DFQATT and CDR2 as SNEGSKA (reference sequence).

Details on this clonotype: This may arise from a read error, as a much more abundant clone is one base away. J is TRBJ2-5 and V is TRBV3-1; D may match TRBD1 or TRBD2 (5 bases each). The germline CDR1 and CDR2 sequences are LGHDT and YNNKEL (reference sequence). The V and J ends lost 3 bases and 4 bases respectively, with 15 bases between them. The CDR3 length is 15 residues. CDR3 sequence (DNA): TGTGCCAGCAGCCATCGGGACCGGCACGTAGAGACCCAGTACTTC. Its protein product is CASSHRDRHVETQYF.

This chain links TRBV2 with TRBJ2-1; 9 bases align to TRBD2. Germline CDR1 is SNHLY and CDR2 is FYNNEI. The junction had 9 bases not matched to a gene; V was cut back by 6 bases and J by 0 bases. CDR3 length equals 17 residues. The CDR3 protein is CASRLYSGRGSYNEQFF. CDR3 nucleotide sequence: TGTGCCAGCAGACTATATAGCGGGAGAGGCTCCTACAATGAGCAGTTCTTC. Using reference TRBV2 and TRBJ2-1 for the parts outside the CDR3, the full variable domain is EPEVTQTPSHQVTQMGQEVILRCVPISNHLYFYWYRQILGQKVEFLVSFYNNEISEKSEIFDDQFSVERPDGSNFTLKIRSTKLEDSAMYFCASRLYSGRGSYNEQFFGPGTRLTVL.

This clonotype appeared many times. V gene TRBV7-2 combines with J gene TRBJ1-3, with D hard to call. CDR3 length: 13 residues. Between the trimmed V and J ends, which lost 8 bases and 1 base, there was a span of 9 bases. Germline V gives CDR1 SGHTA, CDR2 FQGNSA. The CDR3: CASLGRSGNTIYF. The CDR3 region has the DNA TGTGCCAGCCTCGGGCGATCTGGAAACACCATATATTTT.

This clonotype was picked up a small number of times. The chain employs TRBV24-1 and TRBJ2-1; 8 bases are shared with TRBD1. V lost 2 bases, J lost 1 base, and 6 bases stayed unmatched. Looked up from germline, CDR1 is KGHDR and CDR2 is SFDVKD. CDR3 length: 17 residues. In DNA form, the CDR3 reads TGTGCCACCAGTGATTCCCTAGGACAGGGATCCTACAATGAGCAGTTCTTC. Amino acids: CATSDSLGQGSYNEQFF.

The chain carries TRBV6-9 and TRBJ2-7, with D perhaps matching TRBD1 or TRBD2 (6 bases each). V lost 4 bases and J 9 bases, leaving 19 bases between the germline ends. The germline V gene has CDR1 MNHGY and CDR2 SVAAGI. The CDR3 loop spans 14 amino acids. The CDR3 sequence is CASSWNSGVGGQYF. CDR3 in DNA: TGTGCCAGCAGTTGGAACTCAGGGGTGGGAGGGCAGTACTTC.

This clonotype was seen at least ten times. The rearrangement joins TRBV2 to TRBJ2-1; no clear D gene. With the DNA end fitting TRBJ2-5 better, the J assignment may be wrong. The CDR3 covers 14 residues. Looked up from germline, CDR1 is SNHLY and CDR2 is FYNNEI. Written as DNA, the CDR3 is TGTGCCAGCAGTCTAACAGCTACACAAGAGACCCAGTACTTC. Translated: CASSLTATQETQYF.

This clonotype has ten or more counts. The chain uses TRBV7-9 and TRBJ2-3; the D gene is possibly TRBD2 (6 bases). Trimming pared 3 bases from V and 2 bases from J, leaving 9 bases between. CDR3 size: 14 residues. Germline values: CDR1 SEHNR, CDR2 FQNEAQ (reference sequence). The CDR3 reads CASSFGGPTDTQYF. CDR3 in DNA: TGTGCCAGCAGCTTCGGGGGACCCACAGATACGCAGTATTTT. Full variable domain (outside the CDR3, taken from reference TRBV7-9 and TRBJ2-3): DTGVSQNPRHKITKRGQNVTFRCDPISEHNRLYWYRQTLGQGPEFLTYFQNEAQLEKSRLLSDRFSAERPKGSFSTLEIQRTEQGDSAMYLCASSFGGPTDTQYFGPGTRLTVL.

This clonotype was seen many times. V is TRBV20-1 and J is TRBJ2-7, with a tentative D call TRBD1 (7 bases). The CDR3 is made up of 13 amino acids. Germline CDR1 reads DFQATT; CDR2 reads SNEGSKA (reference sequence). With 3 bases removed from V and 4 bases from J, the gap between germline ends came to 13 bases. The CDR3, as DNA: TGCAGTGCTAGTTGGCCAGGGGGGTACGAGCAGTACTTC. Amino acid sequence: CSASWPGGYEQYF.

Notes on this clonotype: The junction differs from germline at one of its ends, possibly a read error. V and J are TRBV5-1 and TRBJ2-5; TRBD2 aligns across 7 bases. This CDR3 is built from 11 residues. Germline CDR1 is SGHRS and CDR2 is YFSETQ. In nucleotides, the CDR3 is TGCGCCAGCAGCCTTGCGGGAGCCCTGTTCTTC. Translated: CASSLAGALFF.

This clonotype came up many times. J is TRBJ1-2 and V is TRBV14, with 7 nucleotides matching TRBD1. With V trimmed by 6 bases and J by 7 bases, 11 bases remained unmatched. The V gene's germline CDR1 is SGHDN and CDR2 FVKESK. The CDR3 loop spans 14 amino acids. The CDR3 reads CASSRTGAYRGYTF. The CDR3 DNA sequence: TGTGCCAGCAGTCGGACAGGCGCTTATCGTGGCTACACCTTC.

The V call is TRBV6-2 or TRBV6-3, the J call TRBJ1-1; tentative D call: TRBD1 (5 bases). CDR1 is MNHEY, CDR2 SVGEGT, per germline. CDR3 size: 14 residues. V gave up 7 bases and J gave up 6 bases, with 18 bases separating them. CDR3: CASNSQGVNAEAFF. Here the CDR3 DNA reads TGTGCCAGCAATTCTCAGGGAGTAAACGCTGAAGCTTTCTTT.

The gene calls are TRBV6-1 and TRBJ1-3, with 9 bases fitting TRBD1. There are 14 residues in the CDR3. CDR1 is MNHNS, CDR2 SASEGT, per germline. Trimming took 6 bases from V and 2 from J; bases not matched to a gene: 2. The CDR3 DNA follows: TGTGCCAGCAGGGGACAGGGTGCTGGAAACACCATATATTTT. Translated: CASRGQGAGNTIYF.

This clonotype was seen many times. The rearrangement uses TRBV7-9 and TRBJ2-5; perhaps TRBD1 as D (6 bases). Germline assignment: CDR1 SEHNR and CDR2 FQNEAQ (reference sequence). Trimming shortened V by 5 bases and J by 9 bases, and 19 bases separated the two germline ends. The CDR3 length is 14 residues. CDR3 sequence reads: CASSPGQYGISQYF. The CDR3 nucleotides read TGTGCCAGCAGCCCGGGACAATACGGGATATCCCAGTACTTC.